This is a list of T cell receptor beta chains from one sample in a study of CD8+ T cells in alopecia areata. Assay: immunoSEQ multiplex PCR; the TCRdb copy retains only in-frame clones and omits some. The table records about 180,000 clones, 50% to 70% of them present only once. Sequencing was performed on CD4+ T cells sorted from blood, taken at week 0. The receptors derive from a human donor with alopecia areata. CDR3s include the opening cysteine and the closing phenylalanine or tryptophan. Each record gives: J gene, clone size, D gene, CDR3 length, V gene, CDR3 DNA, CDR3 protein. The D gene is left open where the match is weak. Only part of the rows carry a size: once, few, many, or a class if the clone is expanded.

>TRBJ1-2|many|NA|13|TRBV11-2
TGTGCCAGCAGCTTAGGCCAGGGAAATGGCTACACCTTC
CASSLGQGNGYTF
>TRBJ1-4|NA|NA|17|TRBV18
TGTGCCAGCTCACCACCGGAAGGAGGACAAGAAGGAGAAAAACTGTTTTTT
CASSPPEGGQEGEKLFF
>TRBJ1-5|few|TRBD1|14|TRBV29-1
TGCAGCGTAGCCCAGACAGGGTTGGATCAGCCCCAGCATTTT
CSVAQTGLDQPQHF
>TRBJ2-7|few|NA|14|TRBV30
TGTGCCGGACTAATACAGGGGAGCTCCTACGAGCAGTACTTC
CAGLIQGSSYEQYF
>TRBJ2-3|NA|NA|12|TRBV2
TGTGCCAGCAACACCCTAAGGGATACGCAGTATTTT
CASNTLRDTQYF
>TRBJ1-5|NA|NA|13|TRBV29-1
TGCAGCGTTCTTGGGGATGGCAATCAGCCCCAGCATTTT
CSVLGDGNQPQHF
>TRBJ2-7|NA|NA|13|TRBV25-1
TGTGCCAGCAGCCTCGATCCCCTAGGGGAGCAGTACTTC
CASSLDPLGEQYF
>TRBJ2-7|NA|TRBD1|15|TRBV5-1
TGCGCCAGCAGCACGTCCTGGACAGGGGTGGACGAGCAGTACTTC
CASSTSWTGVDEQYF
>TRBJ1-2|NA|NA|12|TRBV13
TGTGCCAGCAGCTTTTCCAGGGATGGCTACACCTTC
CASSFSRDGYTF
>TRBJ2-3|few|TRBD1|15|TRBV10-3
TGTGCCATCAGTGAGTCGGGACAGGGTGGAAATACGCAGTATTTT
CAISESGQGGNTQYF
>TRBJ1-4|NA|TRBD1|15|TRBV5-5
TGTGCCAGCAGCAGGACAGGGGACGGGTATGAAAAACTGTTTTTT
CASSRTGDGYEKLFF
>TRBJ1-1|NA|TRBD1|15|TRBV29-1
TGCAGCGTTGGGCCTCAAGAGGGGGCGAACACTGAAGCTTTCTTT
CSVGPQEGANTEAFF
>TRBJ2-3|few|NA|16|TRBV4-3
TGCGCCAGCAGCCAAGATACGGGAGTAGGCACAGATACGCAGTATTTT
CASSQDTGVGTDTQYF
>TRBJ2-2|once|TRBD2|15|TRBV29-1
TGCAGCGTTGAAAGCACTAGCGGGGGACCCGGGGAGCTGTTTTTT
CSVESTSGGPGELFF
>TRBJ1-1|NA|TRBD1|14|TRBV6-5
TGTGCCAGCACTAAGGACAGGGCGAACACTGAAGCTTTCTTT
CASTKDRANTEAFF
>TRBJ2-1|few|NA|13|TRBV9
TGTGCCAGCAGCCCACGACAGTTCGGCGAGCAGTTCTTC
CASSPRQFGEQFF
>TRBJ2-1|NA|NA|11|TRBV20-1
TGCAGTGCTCCCTTCGGGCCTGAGCAGTTCTTC
CSAPFGPEQFF
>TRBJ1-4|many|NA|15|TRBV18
TGTGCCAGCTCACCTGCCGGGATATCTAATGAAAAACTGTTTTTT
CASSPAGISNEKLFF
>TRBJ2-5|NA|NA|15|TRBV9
TGTGCCAGCAGCGTGGTAGGAGGGTCATTAGAGACCCAGTACTTC
CASSVVGGSLETQYF
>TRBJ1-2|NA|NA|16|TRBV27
TGTGCCAGCAGTTTTACAGGGCCGAGCTATAACTATGGCTACACCTTC
CASSFTGPSYNYGYTF
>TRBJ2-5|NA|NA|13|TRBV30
TGTGCCTGGAGTGGGCACGATCAAGAGACCCAGTACTTC
CAWSGHDQETQYF
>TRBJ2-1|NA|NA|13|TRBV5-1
TGCGCCAGCAGCTTGGACAGAGGCAATGAGCAGTTCTTC
CASSLDRGNEQFF
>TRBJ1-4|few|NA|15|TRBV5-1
TGCGCCAGCAGCTTGTCCGGCAGGGAGGGTGAAAAACTGTTTTTT
CASSLSGREGEKLFF
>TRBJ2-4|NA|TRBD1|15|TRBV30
TGTGCCTGGAGTGTGGGACAGGGGGTCAAAAACATTCAGTACTTC
CAWSVGQGVKNIQYF
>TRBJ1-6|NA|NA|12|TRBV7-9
TGTGCCAGCAGCTTAGAGCCGGCACCCCTCCACTTT
CASSLEPAPLHF
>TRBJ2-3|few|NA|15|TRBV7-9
TGTGCCAGCAGAATACAGGGTGGAATAGGAGATACGCAGTATTTT
CASRIQGGIGDTQYF
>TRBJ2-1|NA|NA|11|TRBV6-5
TGTGCCAGCAGTGAAGTCGGGGGGCCGTTCTTC
CASSEVGGPFF
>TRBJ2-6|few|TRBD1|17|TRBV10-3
TGTGCCATCAGGCCAACGGGACAGGGTCCTGGGGCCAACGTCCTGACTTTC
CAIRPTGQGPGANVLTF
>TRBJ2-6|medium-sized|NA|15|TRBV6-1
TGTGCCAGCAGTGATCGTGCCTCTGGGGCCAACGTCCTGACTTTC
CASSDRASGANVLTF
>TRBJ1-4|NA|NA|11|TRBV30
TGTGCCTGGAGTGTATCGGATAAACTGTTTTTT
CAWSVSDKLFF
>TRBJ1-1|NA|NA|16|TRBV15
TGTGCCACCAGCAGAGTTCAGGGCCCCTTGTACACTGAAGCTTTCTTT
CATSRVQGPLYTEAFF
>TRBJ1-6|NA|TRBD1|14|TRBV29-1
TGCAGCGTTTCTACAGGGGGTCCTAATTCACCCCTCCACTTT
CSVSTGGPNSPLHF
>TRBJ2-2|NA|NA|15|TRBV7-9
TGTGCCAGCAGCCCAAAACAGAGGTTGACCGGGGAGCTGTTTTTT
CASSPKQRLTGELFF
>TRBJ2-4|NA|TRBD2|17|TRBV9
TGTGCCAGCAGCCATACTACCGGGACGGGGGGTCTGGACATTCAGTACTTC
CASSHTTGTGGLDIQYF
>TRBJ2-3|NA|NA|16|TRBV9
TGTGCCAGCAGCGTAGGACGGGGGCCGAGCACAGATACGCAGTATTTT
CASSVGRGPSTDTQYF
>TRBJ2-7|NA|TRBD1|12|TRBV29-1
TGCAGCGTACGGGACAGGGTCTACGAGCAGTACTTC
CSVRDRVYEQYF
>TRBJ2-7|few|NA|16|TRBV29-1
TGCAGCGTTGATCGAGGCGGCAGGGGAAGCTCCTACGAGCAGTACTTC
CSVDRGGRGSSYEQYF
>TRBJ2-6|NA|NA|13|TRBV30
TGTGCCTGGAGTGTAGGTGGGGCCAACGTCCTGACTTTC
CAWSVGGANVLTF
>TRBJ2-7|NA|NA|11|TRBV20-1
TGCAGTGCTAGAGATAGTGCCGAGCAGTACTTC
CSARDSAEQYF
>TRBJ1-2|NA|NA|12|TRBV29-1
TGCAGCGGACAACAGGGCGTTTATGGCTACACCTTC
CSGQQGVYGYTF
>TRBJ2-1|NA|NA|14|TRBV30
TGTGCCTGGATAAAGGTTAGCTCCTACAATGAGCAGTTCTTC
CAWIKVSSYNEQFF